This T cell receptor beta chain stems from a study of cytomegalovirus exposure and HLA in healthy donors (dated by TCRdb to 2015 to 2018). Describing the broader study: In an earlier analysis of some 550 of the donors, approximately 260 Gb of sequence data and approximately 120 million unique TCR beta sequences from about 179 million T cells were reported. An early release covering roughly 600 HLA-typed donors comprised around 300 gigabases of sequencing data and around 85 million unique TCR sequences. The genetic ancestry cluster associated with self-reported Caucasian donors included about 84% of the roughly 400 genotyped donors. The study aimed to test whether cataloging public T cell receptors could reveal signatures of past pathogen exposure. The T cell repertoires of several hundred subjects were profiled by immunosequencing and related to cytomegalovirus serostatus. Besides the first cohort of approximately 710 subjects, a separate validation cohort made up of over 100 different subjects was used. To predict cytomegalovirus infection status, the study brought together high-throughput TCR immunosequencing, statistical association of individual TCRs with disease status, and machine learning. A later analysis re-examined previously published TCR beta repertoires from roughly 650 donors and added high-resolution HLA genotyping to investigate patterns of TCR occurrence. In the later analysis, no new phenotypic data were used to find candidate immune exposures; instead, reliance was placed on TCR beta sequences and their occurrence across donors. To decide whether each TCR beta V gene segment behaved as functional or pseudogenic, an earlier analysis of fewer than 750 of the donors relied on high-throughput TCR beta sequencing. Alongside the repertoire data, information on donor age, sex, ethnicity and CMV serostatus was compiled. Genome-wide SNP genotypes for about 55% of the roughly 670 donors were used in a later genetic analysis, which treated that subset as a discovery cohort. Every discovery cohort repertoire had been produced on one sequencing platform. HLA typing covered class I and class II loci at four-digit resolution. Typing coverage varied by locus: about 620-640 donors for A, B, C, DRB1 and DQB1; roughly 520 for DQA1; 600 to 610 for DPA1; 400 to 480 for DPB1. Four to six DR-DQ haplotypes were handled as single units for association and clustering, since linkage in the cohort was strong. Among some 400 genotyped donors of the cohort, an average of roughly 230,000 unique TCR beta nucleotide sequences was sequenced per donor, of which roughly 17% were non-productive. What the authors observed across the whole study: An association between a missense DCLRE1C variant and V-gene and J-gene trimming of TCR beta chains was found in a later genetic analysis and replicated in an independent cohort. Several of the top co-occurrence clusters appeared to be linked to parvovirus B19, influenza, CMV and Epstein-Barr virus, according to a later analysis. The sequencing pipeline was judged likely to have produced a cluster of highly shared sequence variants as a technical artifact. Linkage disequilibrium might explain the correlated functional status among segregating V segments, but an unknown experimental factor could not be excluded. Compared with the roughly 600-donor mean, donors in an Asian-associated ancestry cluster had fewer N-insertions in productive TCRs, according to a later genetic analysis. A total of 150 or so TCR beta chains were listed by the study as associated with cytomegalovirus. Because HLA typing was missing for some donors at each locus, association tests included only the typed subset. Most TCR sequences were observed very rarely across donors, whereas some public TCRs were present in many individuals. The earlier analysis of 587 of the donors excluded some 15 rarely observed V segments, including chromosome 9 orphons, because counts were too low. A further reported finding was that TCR beta sequences accurately predicted the HLA-A and HLA-B alleles for most subjects in the first cohort. For the cohort, immune exposure information was limited to CMV serostatus. In both the original and validation cohorts, the classifier was reported to diagnose cytomegalovirus status with high specificity and sensitivity. A later analysis found that TCR association rates varied across HLA loci, with DRB1 alleles showing the most associated TCRs and HLA-C alleles the fewest. When HLA alleles, especially DR and DQ, strongly co-occurred, attributing TCR associations to individual alleles was difficult. Broadly in line with IMGT annotations, most TCR beta V segments showed up in productive rearrangements about 87% or about 30% of the time in an earlier analysis of 450 to 750 of the donors. In this cohort, only TCR beta chains were sequenced, and detectable features were limited by the absence of alpha or paired-chain data. Most CMV-associated TCR beta chains appeared to be HLA-restricted in a later analysis, and the HLA associations seemed to be driven largely by CMV exposure. The authors suggested that the approach could potentially be extended to other disease states and immunological phenotypes. A later analysis associated roughly 17,000 TCR beta sequences with specific HLA alleles at a false discovery rate of 0.05. In a later analysis, HLA-associated TCR beta chains showed more clonal expansion and lower generation probabilities than non-associated chains that were equally common. A few of the identified cytomegalovirus-associated TCR beta chains were confirmed in vitro to be specific for cytomegalovirus antigens. Some IMGT-functional V segments, including TRBV6-2 and TRBV6-3, could not be told apart with the 87-base-pair reads, so those segments were excluded. Sequencing depth was assumed to be roughly uniform across donors in the presence/absence analyses, though that assumption may not hold.

The cohort comprised 550 to 700 healthy bone marrow donors. All cohort members were sampled while nominally healthy, although unrecorded immune exposures were likely present. The donor was CMV seronegative and was included in the group of hundreds of seronegative cohort members. Each donor provided a peripheral blood sample, and peripheral blood mononuclear cells were used for TCR beta sequencing. Genomic DNA was extracted from the blood cell samples with the Qiagen DNeasy Blood Extraction Kit. V is cut back by 1 base and J by 5 bases, with 4 bases in the junction unmatched. The CDR3 starts with the cysteine, ends with the phenylalanine, and has 15 residues. Only the CDR3 DNA is retained, 45 bases long and in frame from the first base. CDR1 and CDR2 are read off the germline V gene as LGHNA and YNFKEQ. This clone was counted only a few times. Its antigen is not yet known. Base-call qualities are not available, and no considerably larger clone is one nucleotide away.

Library creation used the immunoSEQ multiplex PCR assay. The multiplex PCR relied on a mix of 60 forward primers for TCR Vbeta segments and 13 reverse primers for TCR Jbeta segments. The CDR3 region of rearranged TCR beta genes was amplified from genomic DNA by a multiplex PCR assay. The amplified TCR beta libraries were sequenced on the Illumina HiSeq System as 87-base-pair reads. The paper's processing steps were these. Across the 670 or so repertoires, a later analysis counted tens of millions of unique TCR beta chains, approximately 12 million of which were shared by at least two donors. Raw reads were error-corrected and collapsed into unique sequences with a nearest-neighbor algorithm that merged closely related sequences to remove PCR and sequencing errors. V, D and J gene segments were assigned by aligning CDR3 sequences to IMGT reference sequences. For a sequence to be retained, a match of at least six nucleotides to both a V gene segment and a J gene segment was required. Rearrangements were called productive when the CDR3 lacked stop codons and stayed in frame with V and J; all others were non-productive. CDR3 was defined according to IMGT convention as the region running from the second conserved V-encoded cysteine to the conserved J-encoded phenylalanine. The earlier analysis of approximately 500 of the donors excluded sequences that lacked an unambiguous match to a single V gene segment. In an earlier analysis of approximately 500 of the donors, a V segment was called functional when productive rearrangements were above 56.7%, and segregating when the standard deviation between donors exceeded 5%. To diagnose cytomegalovirus status from the catalog of TCR beta chain sequences, a statistical classification framework was built. In a later analysis, V and J genes were assigned by comparing TCR nucleotide sequences against IMGT/GENE-DB human TR gene sequences. In a later analysis, CDR3 sequences and most-parsimonious VDJ recombination scenarios were assigned using the TCRdist pipeline. A later analysis defined each TCR beta chain by its CDR3 amino acid sequence plus V-gene family, and excluded reads lacking a unique V-gene family. In a later analysis, some 600 highly shared, low-generation-probability nucleotide sequences were removed to address suspected cross-contamination and a sequencing artifact. A later analysis calculated a clonal expansion index for each public chain from normalized within-repertoire ranks of inferred template counts. A later analysis computed generation probabilities with a VDJ recombination model fitted to out-of-frame rearrangements, and checked the results against IGoR. In a later analysis, TCR-TCR, TCR-HLA and TCR-CMV co-occurrence was scored with hypergeometric tests, and a repertoire-size bias correction was applied to TCR pairs. To estimate false discovery rates, a later analysis permuted the HLA or CMV assignments 20 times. In a later analysis, co-occurring TCRs were grouped using DBSCAN, and TCRdist sequence similarity was added for clustering within HLA-allele-positive subsets. Co-occurrence clustering excluded repertoires with fewer than 30,000 or more than 120,000 public chains, plus five with anomalous nucleotide sharing. In its TCRdb copy, this immuneACCESS table keeps in-frame sequences only and misses some clones. Where compared with another copy, unresolved V genes explain less than half of these, and the others have no known cause. Clonal size and the V and J genes are those of that table, whereas D and trimming came from the DNA. The sample includes about 150,000 clones, with around four fifths observed a single time. 1.1% to 1.5% of the sample comes from the top ten.

The chain is made from TRBV4-2 and TRBJ2-7; 11 nucleotides in the junction match TRBD1. The receptor comes from a male donor in good health and CMV-seronegative. Material: PBMCs. The nucleotides read TGTGCCAGCAGCCAAGGGGGACAGGGGGTCGACGAGCAGTACTTC. This translates into CASSQGGQGVDEQYF.